This T cell receptor (beta chain) was recorded in a study of beta chain features in type 1 diabetes. General study findings and limits: VDJ junctions from patients with type 1 diabetes contained fewer insertions and more deletions. TCRB CDR3s were moderately but significantly shorter in Type 1 diabetes patients in all four CD4+ subsets.

CDR1 and CDR2 (germline): SGHDT, YYEEEE. This CDR3 is 14 amino acids long. Trimming took 4 bases from V and 4 from J, leaving 15 bases between them. As every portion of the isolated RNA was reverse transcribed, the sequencing read expressed TCRB transcripts. The repertoire was sequenced with immunoSEQ multiplex PCR; TCRdb's copy has only in-frame clones and lacks some. The repertoire has under 250,000 clones, 11% to 15% of them found once; the top ten carry more than 0.025%. On this clone itself: No antigen is known for it.

The chain recombines TRBV5-6 with TRBJ2-7; the D gene is possibly TRBD1 (8 bases). The sample consisted of naive CD4+ T cells from blood. The source of this sequence is a middle-aged woman in good health. The CDR3 spells CASSPGQGGYEQYF. The CDR3 nucleotides are TGTGCCAGCAGCCCAGGACAGGGAGGGTACGAGCAGTACTTC.